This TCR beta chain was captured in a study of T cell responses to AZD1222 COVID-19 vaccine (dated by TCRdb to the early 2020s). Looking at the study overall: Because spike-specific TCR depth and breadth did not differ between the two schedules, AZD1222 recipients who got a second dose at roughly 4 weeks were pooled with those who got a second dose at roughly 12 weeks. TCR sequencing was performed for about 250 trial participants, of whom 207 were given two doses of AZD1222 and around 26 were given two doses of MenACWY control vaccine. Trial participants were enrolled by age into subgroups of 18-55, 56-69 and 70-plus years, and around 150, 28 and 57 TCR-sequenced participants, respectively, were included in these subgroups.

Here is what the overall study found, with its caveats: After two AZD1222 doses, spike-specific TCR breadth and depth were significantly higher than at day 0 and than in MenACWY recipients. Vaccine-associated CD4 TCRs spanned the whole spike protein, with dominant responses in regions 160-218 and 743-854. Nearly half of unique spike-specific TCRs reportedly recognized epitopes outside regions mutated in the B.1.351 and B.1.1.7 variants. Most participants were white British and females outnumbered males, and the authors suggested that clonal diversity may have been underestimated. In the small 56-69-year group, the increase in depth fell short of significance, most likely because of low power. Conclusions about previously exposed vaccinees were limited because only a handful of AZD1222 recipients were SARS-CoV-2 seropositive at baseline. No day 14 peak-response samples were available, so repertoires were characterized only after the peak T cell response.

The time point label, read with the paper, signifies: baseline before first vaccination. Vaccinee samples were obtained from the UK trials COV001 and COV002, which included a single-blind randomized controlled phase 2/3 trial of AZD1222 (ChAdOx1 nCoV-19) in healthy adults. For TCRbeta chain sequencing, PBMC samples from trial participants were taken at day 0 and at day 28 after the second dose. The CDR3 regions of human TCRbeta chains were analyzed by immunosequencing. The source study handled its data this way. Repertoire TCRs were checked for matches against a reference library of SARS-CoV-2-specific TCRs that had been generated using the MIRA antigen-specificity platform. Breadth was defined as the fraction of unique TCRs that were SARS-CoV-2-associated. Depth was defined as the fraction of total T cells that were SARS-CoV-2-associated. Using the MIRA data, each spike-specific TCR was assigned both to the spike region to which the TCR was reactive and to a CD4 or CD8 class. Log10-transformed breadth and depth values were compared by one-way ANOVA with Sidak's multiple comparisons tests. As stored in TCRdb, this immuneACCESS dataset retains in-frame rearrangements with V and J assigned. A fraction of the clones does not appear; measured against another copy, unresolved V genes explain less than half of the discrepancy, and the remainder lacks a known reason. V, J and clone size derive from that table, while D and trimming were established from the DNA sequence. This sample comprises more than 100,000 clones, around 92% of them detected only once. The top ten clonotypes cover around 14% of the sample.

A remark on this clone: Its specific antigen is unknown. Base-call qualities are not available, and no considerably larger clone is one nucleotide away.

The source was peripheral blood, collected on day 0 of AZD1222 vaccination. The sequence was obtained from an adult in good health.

In nucleotides, the sequence is TGTGCCAGTGGCGGGGGAAAACAGGGTATTAATTCACCCCTCCACTTT. Its protein product is CASGGGKQGINSPLHF. Rearrangement joined TRBV19 to TRBJ1-6; TRBD1 is a weak D gene call, 6 bases matching. Looking up the germline V gene (reference sequence) yields CDR1 LNHDA and CDR2 SQIVND. The CDR3 has 16 amino acids, counting the end cysteine and phenylalanine. Only the CDR3 part of the read is kept: 48 bases, read in frame from the first base. The germline ends are 20 bases apart after V is trimmed by 8 bases and J by 6 bases.